The sequence of this T cell receptor beta chain was determined in a study of T-cell memory formation after mild COVID-19. Across the study: TCR clusters were largely donor specific.

Study-level results: Contracting clones from day 15 to 85 had balanced CD4/CD8; later expanders favoured CD4+.

TCRdb re-analysed the 5' RACE reads in MiXCR, keeping a single row per CDR3 protein. The sample consists of about 190,000 distinct CDR3 sequences, about 10% of them appearing once. Many counts were recorded for this clonotype. Its antigen is not known. V shed 1 base and J shed 1 base, with 7 bases lying between them. The CDR3 has 14 residues. The germline CDR1 and CDR2 sequences are SGHTA and FQGNSA. This clonotype originated in a man between 18 and 29 years old who had mild COVID-19 (a few samples of this study predate the infection). Cell type and time point are not known. The sequencing input was PBMCs or a T cell subset sorted from them (not recorded which). V gene TRBV7-2 combines with J gene TRBJ2-5; no clear D gene. The CDR3 sequence is CASSLGHSQETQYF. The DNA of the CDR3 is TGTGCCAGCAGCTTAGGCCACAGCCAAGAGACCCAGTACTTC.